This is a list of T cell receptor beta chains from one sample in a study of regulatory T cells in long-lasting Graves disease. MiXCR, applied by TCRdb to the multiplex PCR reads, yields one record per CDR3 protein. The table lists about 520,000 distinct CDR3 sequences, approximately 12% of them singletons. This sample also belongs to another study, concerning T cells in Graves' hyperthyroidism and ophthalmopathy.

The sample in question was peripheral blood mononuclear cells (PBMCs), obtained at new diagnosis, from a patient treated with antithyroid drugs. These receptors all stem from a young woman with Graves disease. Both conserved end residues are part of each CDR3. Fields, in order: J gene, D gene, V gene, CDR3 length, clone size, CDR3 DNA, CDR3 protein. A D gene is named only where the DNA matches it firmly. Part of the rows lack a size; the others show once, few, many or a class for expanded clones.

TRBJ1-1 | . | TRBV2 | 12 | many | TGTGCCAGCAAGGGGAGGGACACTGAAGCTTTCTTT | CASKGRDTEAFF
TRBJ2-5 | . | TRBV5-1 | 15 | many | TGCGCCAGCAGCTTCGGTACAAGACTCCAAGAGACCCAGTACTTC | CASSFGTRLQETQYF
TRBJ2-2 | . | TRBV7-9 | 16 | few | TGTGCCAGCAGCTTTATGGTCAGACGAGGCACCGGGGAGCTGTTTTTT | CASSFMVRRGTGELFF
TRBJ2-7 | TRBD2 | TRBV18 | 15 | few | TGTGCCAGCTCACGGAGCGGGAGGGCCAACTACGAGCAGTACTTC | CASSRSGRANYEQYF
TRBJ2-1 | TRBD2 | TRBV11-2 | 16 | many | TGTGCCAGCAGCTTCTCGGGACTAGCGGGAGGTCCCGAGCAGTTCTTC | CASSFSGLAGGPEQFF
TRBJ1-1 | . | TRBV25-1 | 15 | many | TGTGCCAGCAGTGAATGGGGCTCCTCGAGCACTGAAGCTTTCTTT | CASSEWGSSSTEAFF
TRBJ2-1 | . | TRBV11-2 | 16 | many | TGTGCCAGCAGCTTAGAATTAGCGGCCTCCTACAATGAGCAGTTCTTC | CASSLELAASYNEQFF
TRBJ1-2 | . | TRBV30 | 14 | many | TGTGCCTGGAGTCCCTACGGGGGGGAAAGTGGCTACACCTTC | CAWSPYGGESGYTF
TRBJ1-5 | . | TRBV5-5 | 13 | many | TGTGCCAGCAGTTGGATTCAGGATCAGCCCCAGCATTTT | CASSWIQDQPQHF
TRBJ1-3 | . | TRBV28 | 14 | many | TGTGCCAGCAGCTCGACAGCGATTGGAAACACCATATATTTT | CASSSTAIGNTIYF
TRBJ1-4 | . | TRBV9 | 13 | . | TGTGCCAGCAGCGTAGAAGTCGATGAAAAACTGTTTTTT | CASSVEVDEKLFF
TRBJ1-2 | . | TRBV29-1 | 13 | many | TGCAGCGTCGGGCTTACAGAAGGAAGTGGCTACACCTTC | CSVGLTEGSGYTF
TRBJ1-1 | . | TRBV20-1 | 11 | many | TGCAGTGCTCCGCTGCACACTGAAGCTTTCTTT | CSAPLHTEAFF
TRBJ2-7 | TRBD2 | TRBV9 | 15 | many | TGTGCCAGCAGCGTAGCGAGCGGGGGAACCTACGAGCAGTACTTC | CASSVASGGTYEQYF
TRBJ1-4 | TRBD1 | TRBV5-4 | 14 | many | TGTGCCAGCAGCTGGACAGGGCCTAATGAAAAACTGTTTTTT | CASSWTGPNEKLFF
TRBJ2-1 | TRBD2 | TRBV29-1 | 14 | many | TGCAGCGCCGCCGAGCGGTCGGGAGGCAATGAGCAGTTCTTC | CSAAERSGGNEQFF
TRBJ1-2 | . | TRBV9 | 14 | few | TGTGCCAGCAGCGTAGGAGGCGCTAACTATGGCTACACCTTC | CASSVGGANYGYTF
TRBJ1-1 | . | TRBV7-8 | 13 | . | TGTGCCAGCACCAAAAGGGGTCCCACTGAAGCTTCCTTT | CASTKRGPTEASF
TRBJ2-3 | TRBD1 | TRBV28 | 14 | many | TGTGCCAGCAGTATGACAGGGGTAACAGATACGCAGTATTTT | CASSMTGVTDTQYF
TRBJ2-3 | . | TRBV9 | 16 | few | TGTGCCAGCAGCCCCCGGGACGATACCCCTGCAGATACGCAGTATTTT | CASSPRDDTPADTQYF
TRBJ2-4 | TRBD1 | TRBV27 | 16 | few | TGTGCCAGCAGTTTAAGCCCCGGGACAGGGGCAAACATTCAGTACTTC | CASSLSPGTGANIQYF
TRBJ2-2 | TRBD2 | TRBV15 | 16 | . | TGTGCCACCAGCAGAGATGGGGGACTAGTGGCCGGGGAGCTGTTTTTT | CATSRDGGLVAGELFF
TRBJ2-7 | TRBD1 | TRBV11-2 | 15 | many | TGTGCCAGCAGCCCTTGGACAGGGGACTCCTACGAGCAGTACTTC | CASSPWTGDSYEQYF
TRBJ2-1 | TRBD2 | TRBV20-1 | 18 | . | TGCAGTGCTACCAAAACTAGCGGGAGGGGAGTTTCCTACAATGAGCAGTTCTTC | CSATKTSGRGVSYNEQFF
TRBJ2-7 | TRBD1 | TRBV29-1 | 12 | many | TGCAGCGCCAGGGGACAGCGCTACGAGCAGTACTTC | CSARGQRYEQYF
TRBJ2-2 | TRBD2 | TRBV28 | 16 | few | TGTGCCAGCGGATCATGGGCTAGCGGGAACACCGGGGAGCTGTTTTTT | CASGSWASGNTGELFF
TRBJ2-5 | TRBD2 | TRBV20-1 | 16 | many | TGCAGTGCGACAGGGACTAGCGGGAGGGCCGGGGAGACCCAGTACTTC | CSATGTSGRAGETQYF
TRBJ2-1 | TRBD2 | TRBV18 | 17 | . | TGTGCCAGCTCACCAAACGTCCTAGCGGGACGGAACAATGAGCAGTTCTTC | CASSPNVLAGRNNEQFF
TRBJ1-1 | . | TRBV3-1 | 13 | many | TGTGCCAGCAGCCAAGGATACGACACTGAAGCTTTCTTT | CASSQGYDTEAFF
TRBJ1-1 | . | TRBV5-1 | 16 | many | TGCGCCAGCAGCCTCCTTACAGGGAATTATGCCACTGAAGCTTTCTTT | CASSLLTGNYATEAFF
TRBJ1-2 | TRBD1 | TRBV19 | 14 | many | TGTGCCAGTAGCAGGGACAGGGCCTGGTCTGGCTACACCTTC | CASSRDRAWSGYTF
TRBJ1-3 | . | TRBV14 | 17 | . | TGTGCCAGCAGCCATGGTTCGGGTCGGGTTATTCGAAACACCATATATTTT | CASSHGSGRVIRNTIYF
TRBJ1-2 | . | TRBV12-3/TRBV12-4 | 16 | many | TGTGCCAGCAGTCTGCTTCTGACAGTCTCTCTCTATGGCTACACCTTC | CASSLLLTVSLYGYTF
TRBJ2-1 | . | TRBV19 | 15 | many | TGTGCCAGTAGTCCCCACTTGAGGTCCTACAATGAGCAGTTCTTC | CASSPHLRSYNEQFF
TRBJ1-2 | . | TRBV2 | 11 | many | TGTGCCAGCACCGAGGGCTATGGCTACACCTTC | CASTEGYGYTF
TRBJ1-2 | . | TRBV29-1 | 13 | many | TGCAGCGTTGTACGGGGCCGATACTATGGCTACACCTTC | CSVVRGRYYGYTF
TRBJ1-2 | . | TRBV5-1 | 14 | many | TGCGCCAGCAGCTTGGTCAACGGGGACTATGGCTACACCTTC | CASSLVNGDYGYTF
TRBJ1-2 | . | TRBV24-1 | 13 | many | TGTGCCACCAGTAAGAGGGACAACTATGGCTACACCTTC | CATSKRDNYGYTF
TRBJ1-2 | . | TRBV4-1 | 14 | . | TGCGCCAGCAGCCAAGTTTTTCCTAACTATGGCTACACCTTC | CASSQVFPNYGYTF